A single sample is the source of the 27 T cell receptor beta chains below, sequenced in a study of blood T cells in healthy people across ages. For the second PCR, which ran for about 7 to 11 cycles, a sample-barcoded 5' primer and a J-beta primer mix were used. Each CDR3 protein is one row after TCRdb ran MiXCR on the 5' RACE reads. The sample carries about 1.8 million distinct CDR3 sequences, less than 50% recorded once. The sample consisted of blood. The receptors originated from a woman aged 40 to 55 in good health.

This clonotype was seen a few times. The chain employs TRBV7-2 and TRBJ2-7; D is possibly TRBD1 (5 bases). Trimming stripped 1 base from V and 0 bases from J, with 16 bases between. The CDR3 length is 17 residues. The germline gives CDR1 SGHTA, CDR2 FQGNSA. The CDR3 protein is CASSLVGAGSPSYEQYF. CDR3 bases: TGTGCCAGCAGCTTAGTAGGGGCTGGATCTCCCTCCTACGAGCAGTACTTC.

The J gene is TRBJ2-3, the V gene TRBV7-2, with unresolved D. CDR1 and CDR2 (germline): SGHTA, FQGNSA. V was cut by 7 bases and J by 6 bases, with 14 bases left in between. There are 13 residues in the CDR3. The CDR3 is CASTTFSTDTQYF. CDR3 nucleotide sequence: TGTGCCAGCACCACTTTCTCCACGGATACGCAGTATTTT.

The table lists this clonotype with a few counts. The rearrangement links TRBV4-2 to TRBJ1-6; TRBD1 aligns across 8 bases. CDR1 and CDR2 (germline): LGHNA, YNFKEQ. Trimming removed 4 bases from V and 8 bases from J; junction bases left unmatched: 10. The CDR3 consists of 16 residues. CDR3: CASSPQGQGSHSPLHF. The CDR3 nucleotides read TGTGCCAGCAGCCCCCAAGGACAGGGCAGCCATTCACCCCTCCACTTT.

The chain employs TRBV7-6 and TRBJ2-5, with D perhaps matching TRBD2 (5 bases). Deletions cut 7 bases from V and 5 bases from J, with 8 bases between. The CDR3 contains 11 residues. Germline CDR1 SGHVS, CDR2 FNYEAQ. CDR3: CASTIAETQYF. DNA of the CDR3: TGTGCCAGCACCATAGCGGAGACCCAGTACTTC.

This clonotype was detected only once. This could be a read error, since a much larger clone is one nucleotide away. V usage is TRBV7-7 and J usage is TRBJ2-1, with 7 nucleotides matching TRBD2. Germline V gene lookup returns CDR1 SSHAT and CDR2 FNYEAQ (reference sequence). The CDR3 loop spans 14 amino acids. Here the CDR3 DNA reads TGTGCTAGCAGCAGGACGGGGGACTACGATGAGCAGTTCTTC. Translating it yields CASSRTGDYDEQFF.

The chain uses TRBV9 and TRBJ2-3, with TRBD2 identical over 11 bases. The germline V gene has CDR1 SGDLS and CDR2 YYNGEE. The length of the CDR3 is 15 residues. The junction had 6 bases not matched to a gene; V was cut back by 4 bases and J by 5 bases. The CDR3 loop is CASSTLAGVEDTQYF. DNA for the CDR3: TGTGCCAGCAGCACACTAGCGGGGGTCGAAGATACGCAGTATTTT. Looking up the rest from reference TRBV9 and TRBJ2-3 gives the full variable domain: DSGVTQTPKHLITATGQRVTLRCSPRSGDLSVYWYQQSLDQGLQFLIQYYNGEERAKGNILERFSAQQFPDLHSELNLSSLELGDSALYFCASSTLAGVEDTQYFGPGTRLTVL.

The table lists this clonotype with a few counts. The V gene is TRBV29-1, the J gene TRBJ2-3; 9 bases map to TRBD1. V gave up 7 bases and J gave up 5 bases; unmatched junction bases: 10. CDR3 length: 14 amino acids. Germline-derived CDR1 and CDR2 are SQVTM and ANQGSEA. CDR3 nucleotide sequence: TGCAGCGCTTTTTCGGACAGGGGTCGAGATACGCAGTATTTT. It yields the protein CSAFSDRGRDTQYF.

J is TRBJ2-7 and V is TRBV20-1; 7 bases line up with TRBD2. This CDR3 contains 15 residues. Trimming took 3 bases from V and 6 from J; bases not matched to a gene: 14. The germline V gene has CDR1 DFQATT and CDR2 SNEGSKA (reference sequence). The CDR3 nucleotides are TGCAGTGCTAGCCGGGGGGTAATCATAAGTGGCGAGCAGTACTTC. Translating gives CSASRGVIISGEQYF.

This clonotype was seen just once. The gene calls are TRBV2 and TRBJ1-2; no clear D gene. V lost 1 base to trimming and J lost 8 bases, with 2 bases between them. The CDR3 length is 10 residues. Germline V gives CDR1 SNHLY, CDR2 FYNNEI. The CDR3: CASSEEGYTF. The CDR3 region has the DNA TGTGCCAGCAGTGAAGAAGGCTACACCTTC.

Turning to this clonotype: This sequence may be a read error, since a much larger clone differs from it by one base. J is TRBJ2-7 and V is TRBV12-3 or TRBV12-4; 7 bases match TRBD1. This CDR3 is built from 13 residues. The V and J ends lost 8 bases and 7 bases, in that order; junction bases with no gene match: 11. CDR3 sequence: CASCRNRGDEQYF. In DNA, the CDR3 is TGTGCCAGCTGCCGCAACAGGGGTGATGAGCAGTACTTC.

The chain uses TRBV4-3 and TRBJ2-4; 12 bases are shared with TRBD1. CDR1 LGHNA and CDR2 YSLEER come from the germline V gene. Trimming at V came to 4 bases and at J to 8 bases, leaving 6 bases not matched to a gene. This CDR3 contains 15 residues. Here the CDR3 reads CASSREGQGADIQYF. The CDR3 DNA follows: TGCGCCAGCAGCCGCGAGGGACAGGGGGCCGACATTCAGTACTTC.

This clonotype was detected once. The chain carries TRBV7-2 and TRBJ1-6; D ambiguous. The CDR3 runs to 13 residues. The ends were cut back, 5 bases at V and 13 bases at J, with 15 bases in the middle. From germline, CDR1 is SGHTA and CDR2 FQGNSA. CDR3 nucleotide sequence: TGTGCCAGCAGCGCCTTCCACTCTGGGCCCCTCCACTTT. Protein sequence: CASSAFHSGPLHF.

The rearrangement uses TRBV6-2 or TRBV6-3 and TRBJ1-1, with unresolved D. The CDR3 is made up of 14 amino acids. The V gene lost 2 bases and the J gene lost 3 bases, with 10 bases spanning the gap. Per germline, CDR1 MNHEY and CDR2 SVGEGT. CDR3 in DNA: TGTGCCAGCAGTTACGGTATCGCGGACACTGAAGCTTTCTTT. Translation gives CASSYGIADTEAFF.

The chain carries TRBV12-3 or TRBV12-4 and TRBJ2-7, with D tentatively TRBD1 or TRBD2 (5 bases each). CDR3 size: 14 residues. V lost 4 bases to trimming and J lost 4 bases, with 14 bases between them. This CDR3 reads CASSYPGASYEQYF. The CDR3 region has the DNA TGTGCCAGCAGTTACCCCGGGGCAAGTTACGAGCAGTACTTC.

This clonotype was seen only a few times. The V gene is TRBV5-1, the J gene TRBJ1-2; D may be TRBD1 (6 bases). With 4 bases removed from V and 2 bases from J, the gap between germline ends came to 15 bases. Per the germline V gene, CDR1 is SGHRS and CDR2 is YFSETQ. The CDR3 spans 15 residues. CDR3 in DNA: TGCGCCAGCAGCCTTATGACAGGAAACAACTATGGCTACACCTTC. Protein sequence: CASSLMTGNNYGYTF.

The rearrangement uses TRBV4-1 and TRBJ1-1; 8 positions agree with TRBD1. CDR1 and CDR2 from the germline V gene are MGHRA and YSYEKL. This CDR3 is 17 amino acids long. The V segment lost 0 bases and the J segment 1 base; nucleotides outside the gene matches: 7. CDR3 nucleotides: TGCGCCAGCAGCCAAGAAGGGCAGGGGGCGTGGAACACTGAAGCTTTCTTT. This gives the protein CASSQEGQGAWNTEAFF.

This clonotype was counted a few times. The V gene is TRBV20-1, the J gene TRBJ2-5; either TRBD1 or TRBD2 may supply D (6 bases each). CDR1 is DFQATT, CDR2 SNEGSKA, per germline (reference sequence). The CDR3 runs 11 residues. The V end was cut by 6 bases, the J end by 5 bases, with 10 bases between. The CDR3 loop reads CSAPGAETQYF. For the CDR3, the DNA is TGCAGTGCCCCGGGGGCCGAGACCCAGTACTTC.

This sequence joins TRBV6-5 and TRBJ1-6; the D gene is possibly TRBD1 (5 bases). V shed 5 bases and J shed 11 bases, with 16 bases lying between them. The germline gives CDR1 MNHEY, CDR2 SVGAGI. The CDR3 runs to 14 residues. The CDR3 loop is CASSRGRDLPPLHF. The DNA of the CDR3 is TGTGCCAGCAGTCGTGGCAGGGATCTACCACCCCTCCACTTT.

This clonotype was detected a few times. This chain connects TRBV4-3 to TRBJ1-2; no definite D call. The V gene lost 0 bases and the J gene lost 0 bases, with 23 bases spanning the gap. This CDR3 has 20 residues. Germline CDR1 LGHNA, CDR2 YSLEER. The CDR3, as DNA: TGCGCCAGCAGCCAAGATTGGGTATCGTCCCTGGCCAGTTCTAACTATGGCTACACCTTC. It encodes CASSQDWVSSLASSNYGYTF.

This chain uses TRBV5-6 with TRBJ2-4; tentatively, D is TRBD1 (6 bases). Germline V CDR1 and CDR2: SGHDT, YYEEEE. The CDR3 consists of 17 residues. V lost 0 bases and J 7 bases, leaving 20 bases between the germline ends. CDR3 in amino acids: CASSLEGLGQGQNIQYF. The CDR3 DNA follows: TGTGCCAGCAGCTTGGAAGGGTTGGGGCAGGGGCAGAACATTCAGTACTTC.

This clonotype occurred a few times. The genes are TRBV5-6 and TRBJ2-7; TRBD1 matches at 8 bases. The CDR3 is made up of 15 amino acids. CDR1 and CDR2 (germline): SGHDT, YYEEEE. V lost 4 bases to trimming and J lost 0 bases; unmatched junction nucleotides: 6. Here the CDR3 DNA reads TGTGCCAGCAGCCTGTGGACAGGGAACTCCTACGAGCAGTACTTC. This gives the protein CASSLWTGNSYEQYF. Filled out from reference TRBV5-6 and TRBJ2-7, the complete variable domain reads DAGVTQSPTHLIKTRGQQVTLRCSPKSGHDTVSWYQQALGQGPQFIFQYYEEEERQRGNFPDRFSGHQFPNYSSELNVNALLLGDSALYLCASSLWTGNSYEQYFGPGTRLTVT.

The gene calls are TRBV18 and TRBJ2-5; perhaps TRBD2 as D (5 bases). The J call may be faulty, since TRBJ2-7 better matches the DNA end. This CDR3 is 13 amino acids long. CDR1 and CDR2 (germline): KGHSH, LQKENI. This chain's CDR3 is CASSPNEGHEQYF. Written as DNA, the CDR3 is TGTGCCAGCTCACCAAATGAGGGCCACGAGCAGTACTTC.

The V and J genes are TRBV12-3 or TRBV12-4 and TRBJ2-5, with D unclear. V dropped 6 bases and J dropped 4 bases, with 6 bases sitting between them. The CDR3 extends over 11 amino acids. The CDR3: CASRKTETQYF. For the CDR3, the DNA is TGTGCCAGCAGAAAAACAGAGACCCAGTACTTC.

The sample holds one count of this clonotype. V and J are TRBV20-1 and TRBJ2-3, with a tentative D call TRBD1 (5 bases). Between the trimmed V and J ends, which lost 6 bases and 0 bases, there was a span of 13 bases. The CDR3 spans 14 residues. The V gene's germline CDR1 is DFQATT and CDR2 SNEGSKA (reference sequence). The CDR3 coding sequence is TGCAGTGCCCAGGGCAGGGCGAGCACAGATACGCAGTATTTT. This codes for CSAQGRASTDTQYF.

The chain carries TRBV20-1 and TRBJ2-7, with 8 bases fitting TRBD2. V shed 5 bases, J shed 3 bases, and the junction held 3 bases outside the gene matches. CDR1 DFQATT and CDR2 SNEGSKA come from the germline V gene (reference sequence). This CDR3 is built from 12 residues. The DNA of the CDR3 is TGCAGTGCTCCCGGGACTAGCTACGAGCAGTACTTC. Its protein product is CSAPGTSYEQYF.

This rearrangement joins TRBV28 to TRBJ2-5, with TRBD2 as a possible D gene (7 bases). V lost 2 bases, J lost 5 bases, and 15 bases lay in between. CDR1 and CDR2 from the germline V gene are MDHEN and SYDVKM. This CDR3 comprises 15 residues. The CDR3 protein is CASSLRGRARETQYF. DNA of the CDR3: TGTGCCAGCAGTTTAAGGGGGAGGGCACGGGAGACCCAGTACTTC.

There are a few counts of this clonotype. V gene TRBV21-1 combines with J gene TRBJ2-5; the table's D call TRBD2 went unverified against the DNA. TRBV21-1 corresponds to a pseudogene. The CDR3 spans 17 residues. The CDR3 here is CASPGGGGYFTQETQYF. DNA of the CDR3: TGTGCCAGCCCTGGAGGGGGAGGATATTTCACCCAAGAGACCCAGTACTTC.